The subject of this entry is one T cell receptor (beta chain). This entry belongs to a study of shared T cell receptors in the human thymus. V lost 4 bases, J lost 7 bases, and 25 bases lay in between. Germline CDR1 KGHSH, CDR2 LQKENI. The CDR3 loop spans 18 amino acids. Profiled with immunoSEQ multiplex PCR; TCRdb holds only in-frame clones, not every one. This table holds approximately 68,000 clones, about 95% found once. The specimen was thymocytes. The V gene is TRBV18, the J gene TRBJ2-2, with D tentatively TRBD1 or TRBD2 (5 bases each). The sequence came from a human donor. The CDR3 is CASSLWDPPNLRIGELFF. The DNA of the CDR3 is TGTGCCAGCTCACTCTGGGACCCCCCGAATTTACGGATCGGGGAGCTGTTTTTT. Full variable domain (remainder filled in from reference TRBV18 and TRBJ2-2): NAGVMQNPRHLVRRRGQEARLRCSPMKGHSHVYWYRQLPEEGLKFMVYLQKENIIDESGMPKERFSAEFPKEGPSILRIQQVVRGDSAAYFCASSLWDPPNLRIGELFFGEGSRLTVL.